The entry that follows covers one TCR beta chain sequence. The target antigen is unknown. V was clipped by 4 bases and J by 1 base; unmatched bases: 5. This CDR3 is built from 15 residues. Germline assignment: CDR1 SQVTM and CDR2 ANQGSEA. A second PCR, run for 7 to 11 cycles, used a sample-barcoded 5' primer plus a J-beta primer mix. One entry per CDR3 protein, called by TCRdb with MiXCR from the 5' RACE reads. The sample has some 320,000 distinct CDR3 sequences, less than 30% seen once. Isolation per sample recovered at least 7 million PBMCs. This sample was taken from a study of blood T cells in healthy people across ages. General study findings and limits: Across samples, TCR beta diversity tracked strongly with naive T cell percentage. Estimates of total diversity, which came from one million sequenced T cells, were considered to be underestimates. Age brought a roughly linear fall in TCR beta diversity measured per million T cells.

The TCR originated in a woman in her 70s in good health. The chain uses TRBV29-1 and TRBJ2-7, with 12 bases matching TRBD2. The sample comprised blood. CDR3 region: CSVAGTSGRSYEQYF. CDR3 bases: TGCAGCGTTGCAGGAACTAGCGGGAGGTCCTACGAGCAGTACTTC.